One and the same sample provided the 26 T cell receptor beta chains below, sequenced in a study of cytomegalovirus exposure and HLA in healthy donors. The study ran its PCR with 60 Vbeta and 13 Jbeta primers. Using immunoSEQ multiplex PCR, the repertoire was profiled, and TCRdb retains in-frame clones only, with some absent. The sample's table shows about 200,000 clones. What was sequenced was PBMCs. The origin of the receptors is a girl aged 2 to 9 in good health and CMV-seropositive.

This rearrangement joins TRBV10-3 to TRBJ2-3; 7 bases fit TRBD1. CDR3 size: 16 residues. V trimming: 6 bases; J trimming: 3 bases; junction bases outside the gene matches: 12. CDR1 and CDR2 (germline): ENHRY, SYGVKD. For the CDR3, the DNA is TGTGCCATCAGCGACAGGGCATCCCGTCAGACAGATACGCAGTATTTT. Translation gives CAISDRASRQTDTQYF.

The V gene is TRBV5-4, the J gene TRBJ1-5; D is unresolved. The CDR3 sequence is 14 residues long. Trimming removed 2 bases from V and 5 bases from J, with 11 bases in between. In germline, CDR1 is SGHNT, CDR2 YYREEE (reference sequence). The CDR3 DNA reads TGTGCCAGCAGCTTAGGAGGGTATGATCAGCCCCAGCATTTT. This sequence encodes CASSLGGYDQPQHF.

The chain is built from TRBV7-2 and TRBJ1-2; 8 bases align to TRBD1. The CDR3 has 13 amino acids. Germline V gene data show CDR1 as SGHTA and CDR2 as FQGNSA. V dropped 6 bases and J dropped 3; count of bases not matched to a gene: 3. In nucleotides, the CDR3 is TGTGCCAGCAGTTTGGGACAGGACTATGGCTACACCTTC. It yields the protein CASSLGQDYGYTF.

The genes are TRBV28 and TRBJ2-7; TRBD2 matches at 9 bases. V was clipped by 6 bases and J by 3 bases; unmatched bases: 9. In germline, CDR1 is MDHEN, CDR2 SYDVKM. This CDR3 is 15 amino acids long. In DNA form, the CDR3 reads TGTGCCAGCAGCCCCGGGACTAGCAGCAACTACGAGCAGTACTTC. Protein product: CASSPGTSSNYEQYF.

The V gene is TRBV19, the J gene TRBJ2-4, with TRBD1 matching over 8 bases. Trimming cost V 6 bases and J 8 bases; bases outside gene matches: 15. Germline assignment: CDR1 LNHDA and CDR2 SQIVND (reference sequence). This CDR3 contains 16 residues. The CDR3 region is CASSKDRGAGWDIQYF. CDR3 sequence (DNA): TGTGCCAGTAGCAAAGACAGGGGTGCGGGATGGGACATTCAGTACTTC.

V usage is TRBV9 and J usage is TRBJ1-3, with D unresolved. The germline V gene has CDR1 SGDLS and CDR2 YYNGEE. V shed 3 bases and J shed 4 bases, with 5 bases lying between them. CDR3 length: 12 amino acids. Written as DNA, the CDR3 is TGTGCCAGCAGCGGGCAGGGAAACACCATATATTTT. Protein sequence: CASSGQGNTIYF.

V usage is TRBV5-1 and J usage is TRBJ2-1; no clear D. The V gene lost 0 bases and the J gene lost 5 bases, with 15 bases spanning the gap. CDR1 and CDR2 (germline): SGHRS, YFSETQ. The CDR3 sequence is 16 residues long. This CDR3 is CASSLAWHHRHNEQFF. For the CDR3, the DNA is TGCGCCAGCAGCTTGGCCTGGCACCACAGACACAATGAGCAGTTCTTC. The full variable domain, its missing parts supplied by reference TRBV5-1 and TRBJ2-1, is KAGVTQTPRYLIKTRGQQVTLSCSPISGHRSVSWYQQTPGQGLQFLFEYFSETQRNKGNFPGRFSGRQFSNSRSEMNVSTLELGDSALYLCASSLAWHHRHNEQFFGPGTRLTVL.

This CDR3 is CASSAATSGSVEQFF. In nucleotides, the CDR3 is TGTGCCAGCAGTGCCGCGACTAGCGGGAGTGTAGAGCAGTTCTTC. This rearrangement joins TRBV6-5 to TRBJ2-1; 12 bases are shared with TRBD2. The CDR3 has 15 residues. The V gene end was trimmed by 5 bases and the J gene end by 10 bases; junction bases not matched to a gene: 9. Germline CDR1 MNHEY, CDR2 SVGAGI.

This chain uses TRBV4-1 with TRBJ2-7; 10 bases match TRBD2. CDR1 is MGHRA, CDR2 YSYEKL, per germline. The CDR3 covers 15 residues. V shed 3 bases and J 3 bases; nucleotides not matched to a gene: 5. The CDR3 sequence: CASSHIPSGSYEQYF. The DNA for the CDR3 is TGCGCCAGCAGCCATATTCCTAGCGGGAGCTACGAGCAGTACTTC.

The V call is TRBV27, the J call TRBJ2-7; 7 nucleotides match TRBD1. There are 13 residues in the CDR3. J was trimmed by 4 bases and V by 5 bases; bases with no gene match: 5. Germline CDR1 reads MNHEY; CDR2 reads SMNVEV (reference sequence). In nucleotides, the CDR3 is TGTGCCAGCAGTCCGGAGACAGGGTACGAGCAGTACTTC. It codes for CASSPETGYEQYF.

CDR3 DNA sequence: TGTGCCATCACCCCCTCTAGCGGAGCCTACGAGCAGTACTTC. This gives the protein CAITPSSGAYEQYF. This sequence joins TRBV10-3 and TRBJ2-7; 7 bases line up with TRBD2. CDR1 ENHRY and CDR2 SYGVKD come from the germline V gene. The CDR3 runs 14 residues. V lost 7 bases and J lost 2; bases outside the gene matches: 8.

The rearrangement links TRBV5-4 to TRBJ2-1; possibly TRBD2 for D (6 bases). Germline CDR1 and CDR2: SGHNT and YYREEE (reference sequence). Trimming took off 4 bases at V and 2 bases at J, with 10 bases between the two ends. The CDR3 sequence is 14 residues long. CDR3 nucleotide sequence: TGTGCCAGCAGCGTAGCGGCTGCCTACAATGAGCAGTTCTTC. This gives the protein CASSVAAAYNEQFF.

CDR3 DNA sequence: TGTGCCAGGAGGGGGACTATCGGTAGGGAGCAGTACTTC. This encodes CARRGTIGREQYF. V usage is TRBV2 and J usage is TRBJ2-7; D perhaps matches TRBD2 (7 bases). With 9 bases removed from V and 7 bases from J, the gap between germline ends came to 19 bases. This CDR3 is 13 amino acids long. Germline loops: CDR1 SNHLY, CDR2 FYNNEI.

The V and J genes are TRBV27 and TRBJ2-1; D unclear. The CDR3 spans 15 residues. Germline-derived CDR1 and CDR2 are MNHEY and SMNVEV (reference sequence). V shed 0 bases and J shed 0 bases, with 6 bases lying between them. CDR3 DNA: TGTGCCAGCAGTTTATCGGCGGTCTCCTACAATGAGCAGTTCTTC. This encodes CASSLSAVSYNEQFF.

The chain carries TRBV18 and TRBJ2-1; D uncertain. Germline-derived CDR1 and CDR2 are KGHSH and LQKENI. This CDR3 is 13 amino acids long. V lost 6 bases and J 9 bases, leaving 15 bases between the germline ends. DNA of the CDR3: TGTGCCAGCTCGGCGGCAGAGGAGAGTGAGCAGTTCTTC. Translation gives CASSAAEESEQFF.

The chain recombines TRBV27 with TRBJ2-1; 16 positions match TRBD2. This CDR3 contains 21 residues. V was pared by 1 base and J by 2 bases, with 11 bases of the junction left unmatched. Looked up from germline, CDR1 is MNHEY and CDR2 is SMNVEV (reference sequence). Written as DNA, the CDR3 is TGTGCCAGCAGTTTATGGCCCGGGACTAGCGGGAGGGCTGGTGCCTACAATGAGCAGTTCTTC. Translating it yields CASSLWPGTSGRAGAYNEQFF.

The chain employs TRBV7-2 and TRBJ2-1; TRBD2 is a possible D gene (5 bases). This CDR3 has 14 amino acids. CDR1 is SGHTA, CDR2 FQGNSA, per germline. The V gene lost 4 bases and the J gene lost 4 bases, with 11 bases spanning the gap. CDR3 in amino acids: CASSSASGYNEQFF. The DNA of the CDR3 is TGTGCCAGCAGCTCCGCGAGCGGATACAATGAGCAGTTCTTC.

This sequence joins TRBV2 and TRBJ2-1, with D possibly TRBD2 on 6 matching bases. The CDR3 is made up of 14 amino acids. The V end was cut by 6 bases, the J end by 6 bases, with 15 bases between. CDR1 is SNHLY, CDR2 FYNNEI, per germline. Written as DNA, the CDR3 is TGTGCCAGCAGCTCAACCCTCGGGAGCAATGAGCAGTTCTTC. Its translation: CASSSTLGSNEQFF.

This chain joins TRBV6-5 and TRBJ2-3; D is possibly TRBD2 (5 bases). Looked up from germline, CDR1 is MNHEY and CDR2 is SVGAGI. The CDR3 runs 13 residues. Between the trimmed V and J ends, which lost 6 bases and 3 bases, there was a span of 10 bases. CDR3 in DNA: TGTGCCAGCAGATCGGACTTGACAGATACGCAGTATTTT. Its protein is CASRSDLTDTQYF.

The CDR3 spells CASSPGGWETQYF. In DNA form, the CDR3 reads TGTGCCAGCAGCCCCGGGGGGTGGGAGACCCAGTACTTC. This chain uses TRBV5-6 with TRBJ2-5, with TRBD2 identical over 7 bases. This CDR3 is built from 13 residues. The V gene's germline CDR1 is SGHDT and CDR2 YYEEEE. Losses at the gene ends were 4 bases for V and 5 bases for J; bases not matched to a gene: 5.

This sequence joins TRBV28 and TRBJ1-5; D is undetermined. CDR1 is MDHEN, CDR2 SYDVKM, per germline. V was trimmed by 6 bases and J by 0 bases, leaving 9 bases between them. This CDR3 region has 14 residues. For the CDR3, the DNA is TGTGCCAGCAGGGGCGTCGATAGCAATCAGCCCCAGCATTTT. Amino acid sequence: CASRGVDSNQPQHF.

V and J are TRBV28 and TRBJ1-1, with D possibly TRBD1 on 6 matching bases. The germline CDR1 and CDR2 sequences are MDHEN and SYDVKM. This CDR3 comprises 14 residues. The CDR3 DNA sequence: TGTGTCACAGGGAGTATAGGGCTGAACACTGAAGCTTTCTTT. Translating gives CVTGSIGLNTEAFF.

J is TRBJ1-4 and V is TRBV5-6; possible D gene TRBD1, 5 bases. This CDR3 comprises 14 residues. V lost 1 base and J 8 bases, leaving 12 bases between the germline ends. The germline V gene encodes CDR1 SGHDT and CDR2 YYEEEE. The CDR3 loop reads CASSLYRSKEKLFF. CDR3 sequence (DNA): TGTGCCAGCAGCTTGTACAGGTCGAAGGAAAAACTGTTTTTT.

The genes are TRBV15 and TRBJ2-1, with 12 nucleotides matching TRBD2. The V and J ends lost 1 base and 8 bases, in that order; junction bases with no gene match: 3. The CDR3 extends over 15 amino acids. Germline CDR1 LNHNV, CDR2 YYDKDF (reference sequence). CDR3 nucleotide sequence: TGTGCCACCAGCAGAGGACTAGCGGGAGCAGATGAGCAGTTCTTC. It specifies CATSRGLAGADEQFF.

The chain combines TRBV4-2 with TRBJ2-7; 14 bases align to TRBD2. There are 17 residues in the CDR3. With V trimmed by 1 base and J by 2 bases, 4 bases remained unmatched. CDR1 is LGHNA, CDR2 YNFKEQ, per germline. The CDR3 is CASSQGGLAGGAYEQYF. Here the CDR3 DNA reads TGTGCCAGCAGCCAAGGTGGACTAGCGGGAGGTGCCTACGAGCAGTACTTC.

The chain recombines TRBV27 with TRBJ2-3; D ambiguous. Trimming removed 0 bases at V and 1 base at J, with 8 bases between. The germline CDR1 and CDR2 sequences are MNHEY and SMNVEV (reference sequence). The length of the CDR3 is 15 residues. CDR3 in amino acids: CASSLSALGTDTQYF. DNA for the CDR3: TGTGCCAGCAGTTTATCGGCCCTAGGCACAGATACGCAGTATTTT.